This T cell receptor (beta chain) originates from a study of T cell repertoires in cytomegalovirus infection. Overall study: TCR beta signatures that were public indicated CMV infection and matching HLA type.

There are a few counts of this clonotype. The antigen remains undetermined. Study results and caveats: Cumulated frequencies of public TCR beta families served to identify carriers of CMV plus the relevant HLA. Clonotype analysis showed dominance of the ex vivo response by HLA-C-restricted CMV-specific TCR beta clonotypes.

TCRdb fed the reads into MiXCR, producing one record per CDR3 protein. The sample yields 630,000 or so distinct CDR3 sequences, less than 25% seen once. The clonotype originates from a human donor in good health (CMV status not recorded). Some clones in this sample may be carry-over from other donors' samples. The source material was CD8+ T cells from PBMCs.

The CDR3 loop is CASSSPEGAQETQYF. CDR3 DNA: TGTGCCAGCAGCTCTCCAGAGGGGGCCCAAGAGACCCAGTACTTC. This chain joins TRBV13 and TRBJ2-5, with TRBD1 identical over 7 bases. Germline-derived CDR1 and CDR2 are PRHDT and FYEKMQ (reference sequence). The CDR3 has 15 residues. Trimming took 4 bases from V and 1 from J; bases not matched to a gene: 6.